This TCR beta chain was identified during a study of shared clonotypes between healthy human individuals. Study conclusions and caveats: The study found lower generation probabilities in non-shared clonotypes than in those shared by all four donors. Sample collection involved blood only; tissue repertoires are likely different. It was observed that 5% to 6.5% of naive CD4 clonotypes were shared across a few donors.

Concerning this clone: The antigen is not known.

The protocol was immunoSEQ multiplex PCR, while the TCRdb copy is restricted to in-frame clones and leaves out a portion. The sample shows 2 million to 2.5 million clones, over 85% of them seen only once. J gave up 3 bases and V 3 bases, and 10 bases lay outside the gene matches. Germline CDR1 LGHNA, CDR2 YNFKEQ. This CDR3 spans 17 amino acids. The sequence was obtained from a man younger than 35 in good health. Some clones in this sample may be carry-over from other donors' samples. The material sequenced was naive CD4+ T cells from PBMCs. Subset reported: CD45RA+ positively selected. The chain uses TRBV4-2 and TRBJ1-2; 10 nucleotides agree with TRBD1. The chain's CDR3 is CASSHVFPGQGYYGYTF. CDR3 DNA: TGTGCCAGCAGCCACGTGTTCCCGGGACAGGGGTACTATGGCTACACCTTC.